This TCR beta chain was sequenced for a study of read filtering for tumor transcriptome and immune sequencing (dated by TCRdb to 2019 to 2021). Regarding the complete study: The cohort had 17 male and approximately 13 female patients with a mean age of roughly 62 years, ranging from roughly 45 to 85. TCR repertoires obtained by targeted immune repertoire sequencing and by bulk whole-transcriptome sequencing performed on the same bone marrow samples were compared. Per sample, about 4 to 11 million TCR-region mapped reads were obtained with IR-seq, compared with only roughly 85 to 1273 with RNA-seq. Whole-transcriptome libraries were prepared with the TruSeq RNA Access Library Prep Kit after DNase treatment. One main goal was a read-filtering strategy for immune repertoire data, in particular deciding whether clonotypes backed by only one read should be removed. By revised international staging, about 8 patients were R-ISS I, some 17 were R-ISS II and over five were R-ISS III. Results the study describes overall, beyond this receptor: The sorted CD138-negative fraction was composed of a mixed bone marrow immune population rather than of purified T cells. When single-read clonotypes were removed, the proportions of shared clonotypes in IR-seq and RNA-seq correlated more strongly. In IR-seq, single-read clonotypes were approximately 80% of clonotypes but approximately 4% of total reads; in RNA-seq they were roughly 73% of clonotypes and 35% to 55% of reads. Clonotypes were captured by IR-seq at much higher depth and more reliably than by RNA-seq, and smaller IR-seq throughput was sufficient for identification of most shared clonotypes.

The Immunoverse kit was used to build TCR libraries from 400 ng RNA, with molecular barcoded adaptors covering alpha/delta and beta/gamma chains. TCR library preparation used the same RNA that was used for transcriptome sequencing. Sequencing of the TCR libraries was done on an Illumina HiSeq 4000 with 2 x 150 cycles. The authors processed their data as follows. MiXCR aligned TCR reads to human V, D, J and C references and assembled the aligned reads into CDR3 clonotypes, with quality filtering and error correction included. The tcR package in R was used for analysis of clonotype counts and gene usage diversity. Raw mapping reads were checked after the RNA-seq reads had been mapped by STAR aligner version 2.5.3a onto the human GRCh37 genome. To test how sequencing depth affected the clonotypes detected, IR-seq fastq files were randomly downsampled with Seqtk 1.3. TCRdb redid the processing of the public reads, applying fastp at Q25 and MiXCR, and retained in-frame beta chains. Identical CDR3 protein sequences are pooled into one entry, listed with their most common genes and DNA. Clone size and V and J calls follow TCRdb, not the original study. The sample table records tens of thousands of distinct CDR3 sequences; approximately 15% of these occur just once. The biggest ten clones account for approximately 50% of the sample.

According to the germline V gene (reference sequence), CDR1 reads MNHEY and CDR2 reads SMNVEV. There are 18 amino acids in the CDR3, from cysteine to phenylalanine inclusive. The read is trimmed to its CDR3 DNA, 54 bases read in frame from base 1. V and J lose 5 bases and 0 bases, and a span of 17 bases separates them. Each patient had bone marrow sampled at the time of active disease. Ficoll-Hypaque density gradient centrifugation was used to isolate bone marrow mononuclear cells. CD138-negative cells were obtained by negative selection after labeling with CD138 magnetic microbeads on a MACS separator, removing myeloma plasma cells. Purity of the isolated cells was checked by flow cytometry on an Attune NxT using CD138 antibodies. Total RNA was extracted using TRIzol reagent and was quantified on a NanoDrop spectrophotometer. For each patient, the CD138-negative bone marrow sample underwent paired RNA-seq and IR-seq.

This clonotype was observed at least ten times. The target of this receptor is not known. One base away there is no much larger clone; base qualities are not given. Input material: a population of CD138-negative cells sorted from bone marrow. The cell subset or site label corresponds to: bone marrow mononuclear cells depleted of CD138+ plasma/myeloma cells by negative magnetic selection. This sequence originates from a donor at least 40 years old with multiple myeloma. The V and J genes are TRBV27 and TRBJ2-6; perhaps TRBD2 is the D gene, with 7 bases matching. The CDR3 protein sequence reads: CASSPRGGGYSGANVLTF. In nucleotide form, the sequence is TGTGCCAGCAGTCCGAGGGGGGGAGGGTACTCTGGGGCCAACGTCCTGACTTTC.